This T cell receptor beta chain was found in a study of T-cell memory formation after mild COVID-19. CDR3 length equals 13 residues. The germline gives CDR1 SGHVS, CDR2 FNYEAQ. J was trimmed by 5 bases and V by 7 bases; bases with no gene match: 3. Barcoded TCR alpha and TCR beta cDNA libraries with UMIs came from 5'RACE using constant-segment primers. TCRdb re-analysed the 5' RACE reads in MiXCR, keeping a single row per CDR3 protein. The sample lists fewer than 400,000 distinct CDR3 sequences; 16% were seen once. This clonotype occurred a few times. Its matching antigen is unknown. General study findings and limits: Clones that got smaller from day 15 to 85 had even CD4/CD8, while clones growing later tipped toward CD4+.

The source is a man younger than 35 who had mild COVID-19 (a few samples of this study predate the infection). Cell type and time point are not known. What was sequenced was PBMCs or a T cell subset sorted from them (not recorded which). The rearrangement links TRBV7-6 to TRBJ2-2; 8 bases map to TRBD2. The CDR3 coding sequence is TGTGCCAGCAACCGCGGGGGGACCGGGGAGCTGTTTTTT. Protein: CASNRGGTGELFF.